This T cell receptor (beta chain) was identified in a study of CD8 T cells in ankylosing spondylitis. This clonotype occurred many times. Germline CDR1 and CDR2: DFQATT and SNEGSKA (reference sequence). The CDR3 is made up of 16 amino acids. The ends lost 0 bases at V and 4 bases at J; junction bases unmatched: 7. The authors made TCR beta libraries by quantitative 5'-RACE with molecular barcodes. TCRdb re-derived calls from the 5' RACE reads in MiXCR, one entry per CDR3 protein. The sample carries 100,000 to 150,000 distinct CDR3 sequences, roughly 7.3% recorded once. This chain joins TRBV20-1 and TRBJ2-7; 12 nucleotides line up with TRBD1. Sequenced material: blood, either unsorted or a sorted T cell fraction (not recorded which). The receptor's source is a male donor with ankylosing spondylitis or in good health (not recorded which). CDR3 sequence (DNA): TGCAGTGCTAGAGATGAAGGGACAGGGGGCTTTTACGAGCAGTACTTC. It specifies CSARDEGTGGFYEQYF.